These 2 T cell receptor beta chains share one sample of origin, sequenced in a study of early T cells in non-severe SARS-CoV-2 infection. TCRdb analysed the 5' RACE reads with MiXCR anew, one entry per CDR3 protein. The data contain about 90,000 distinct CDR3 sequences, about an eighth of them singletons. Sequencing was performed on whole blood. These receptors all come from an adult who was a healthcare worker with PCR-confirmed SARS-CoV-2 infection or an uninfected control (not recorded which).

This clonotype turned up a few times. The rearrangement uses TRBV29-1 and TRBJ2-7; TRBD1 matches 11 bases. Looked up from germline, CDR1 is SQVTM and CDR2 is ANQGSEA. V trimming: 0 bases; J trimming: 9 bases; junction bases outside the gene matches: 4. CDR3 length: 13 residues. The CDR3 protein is CSVEEGTGGGQYF. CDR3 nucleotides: TGCAGCGTTGAAGAAGGGACAGGGGGAGGGCAGTACTTC.

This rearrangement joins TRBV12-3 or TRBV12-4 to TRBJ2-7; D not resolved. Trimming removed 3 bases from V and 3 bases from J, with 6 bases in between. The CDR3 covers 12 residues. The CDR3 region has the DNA TGTGCCAGCAGTTTTTTAGGCTACGAGCAGTACTTC. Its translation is CASSFLGYEQYF.